Each of the 31 T cell receptor beta chains below was sequenced from the same sample in a study of CD8 T cells in cerebrospinal fluid in Alzheimer's disease. TCRdb processed the 10x single-cell sequencing reads again and assigns one entry to each CDR3 protein, with no DNA. The sample holds 1,500 to 2,000 distinct CDR3 sequences. Material for sequencing was cerebrospinal fluid. All receptors come from a human donor with mild cognitive impairment.

Measured by frequency, this clonotype is medium-sized (0.01 to 0.1%). The chain recombines TRBV12-3 or TRBV12-4 with TRBJ2-7. The CDR3 is 11 amino acids. Here the CDR3 reads CASILSYEQYF.

The chain carries TRBV5-4 and TRBJ2-3; as DNA is missing, the TRBD1 call by TCRdb cannot be tested. Germline loops: CDR1 SGHNT, CDR2 YYREEE (reference sequence). CDR3 length: 15 amino acids. CDR3 sequence reads: CASSGGPGGTDTQYF.

Considering frequency, this clonotype is medium-sized (0.01 to 0.1%). CDR3 protein: CASSTGTGGSDEQYF. This chain connects TRBV19 to TRBJ2-7; without DNA, the TCRdb call of TRBD1 cannot be checked. The CDR3 extends over 15 amino acids. CDR1 LNHDA and CDR2 SQIVND come from the germline V gene (reference sequence).

This clonotype is labeled medium-sized based on frequency. This chain's CDR3 is CASSLGQGAGELFF. This chain joins TRBV7-2 and TRBJ2-2; the TCRdb call, TRBD1, lacks DNA for checking. This CDR3 contains 14 residues. In germline, CDR1 is SGHTA, CDR2 FQGNSA.

Judged by frequency, this clonotype is medium-sized. The chain joins TRBV30 to TRBJ2-1; as DNA is missing, the TRBD1 call by TCRdb cannot be tested. The germline gives CDR1 GTSNPN, CDR2 SVGIG (reference sequence). The CDR3 runs 14 residues. CDR3 region: CAWKGVSGYNEQFF. The whole variable domain, filled in from reference TRBV30 and TRBJ2-1, reads SQTIHQWPATLVQPVGSPLSLECTVEGTSNPNLYWYRQAAGRGLQLLFYSVGIGQISSEVPQNLSASRPQDRQFILSSKKLLLSDSGFYLCAWKGVSGYNEQFFGPGTRLTVL.

This clonotype is labeled hyperexpanded based on frequency. The chain combines TRBV7-6 with TRBJ2-1. The CDR3 spans 13 residues. Germline loops: CDR1 SGHVS, CDR2 FNYEAQ. CDR3 region: CASSLGPNYEQFF. The variable domain in full, with the rest retrieved from reference TRBV7-6 and TRBJ2-1, is GAGVSQSPRYKVTKRGQDVALRCDPISGHVSLYWYRQALGQGPEFLTYFNYEAQQDKSGLPNDRFSAERPEGSISTLTIQRTEQRDSAMYRCASSLGPNYEQFFGPGTRLTVL.

This clonotype counts as medium-sized by frequency. The chain has TRBV9 and TRBJ2-2; TCRdb returns TRBD1, unconfirmable since there is no DNA. CDR3 length: 16 residues. From germline, CDR1 is SGDLS and CDR2 YYNGEE. The CDR3 is CASSVNIGGDTGELFF.

This clonotype is classed as medium-sized by frequency. The CDR3 reads CASSLTSGRYEQYF. This sequence joins TRBV12-3 or TRBV12-4 and TRBJ2-7; TCRdb's D call of TRBD2 is untestable without DNA. CDR3 length: 14 amino acids.

By frequency, this clonotype registers medium-sized. This chain links TRBV3-1 with TRBJ1-2. There are 15 residues in the CDR3. Germline CDR1 reads LGHDT; CDR2 reads YNNKEL (reference sequence). This chain's CDR3 is CASSQDSTGSYGYTF. Full variable domain (missing parts from reference TRBV3-1 and TRBJ1-2): DTAVSQTPKYLVTQMGNDKSIKCEQNLGHDTMYWYKQDSKKFLKIMFSYNNKELIINETVPNRFSPKSPDKAHLNLHINSLELGDSAVYFCASSQDSTGSYGYTFGSGTRLTVV.

By frequency, this clonotype is medium-sized. The gene calls are TRBV3-1 and TRBJ2-3; the D call of TRBD2 rests on TCRdb alone, since no DNA is present to check it. Germline assignment: CDR1 LGHDT and CDR2 YNNKEL (reference sequence). The length of the CDR3 is 17 residues. CDR3: CASSPEGRLAGGDTQYF.

Its frequency marks this clonotype as medium-sized. The chain carries TRBV5-4 and TRBJ1-1; without DNA, the TCRdb call of TRBD1 cannot be checked. The CDR3 totals 15 residues. Germline V lookup: CDR1 SGHNT, CDR2 YYREEE (reference sequence). This CDR3 reads CASSTPTGGSTEAFF. Full variable domain (missing parts from reference TRBV5-4 and TRBJ1-1): ETGVTQSPTHLIKTRGQQVTLRCSSQSGHNTVSWYQQALGQGPQFIFQYYREEENGRGNFPPRFSGLQFPNYSSELNVNALELDDSALYLCASSTPTGGSTEAFFGQGTRLTVV.

This sequence joins TRBV9 and TRBJ2-2; the D call of TRBD1 rests on TCRdb alone, since no DNA is present to check it. Germline V gene data show CDR1 as SGDLS and CDR2 as YYNGEE. This CDR3 has 17 residues. This CDR3 is CASSVGWGTRGSGELFF.

The chain recombines TRBV6-1 with TRBJ1-5; TCRdb picks TRBD1, but there is no DNA to check that call. The germline gives CDR1 MNHNS, CDR2 SASEGT. The CDR3 is 16 amino acids. CDR3 protein: CASSGAPQGMFQPQHF.

This clonotype is classed as medium-sized by frequency. The chain links TRBV10-2 to TRBJ1-2. The germline CDR1 and CDR2 sequences are WSHSY and SAAADI. The CDR3 has 14 residues. CDR3 sequence: CASTRAGNLDGYTF.

The J gene is TRBJ1-1, the V gene TRBV2; TCRdb's assignment of TRBD1 cannot be checked, as there is no DNA. The CDR3 is 14 amino acids. Per the germline V gene, CDR1 is SNHLY and CDR2 is FYNNEI. This chain's CDR3 is CASTQGRTNTEAFF.

The chain combines TRBV6-5 with TRBJ1-1. In germline, CDR1 is MNHEY, CDR2 SVGAGI. This CDR3 is 15 amino acids long. The CDR3 reads CASSAAMTSMTEAFF.

By frequency, this clonotype registers medium-sized (0.01 to 0.1%). The rearrangement links TRBV13 to TRBJ1-1. CDR3 length: 15 amino acids. Germline lookup yields CDR1 PRHDT and CDR2 FYEKMQ (reference sequence). The CDR3 sequence is CASSLDGLLNTEAFF.

This clonotype is medium-sized by frequency. The V gene is TRBV5-1, the J gene TRBJ1-4; TCRdb lists TRBD1, though no DNA is available to test this call. Per the germline V gene, CDR1 is SGHRS and CDR2 is YFSETQ. The length of the CDR3 is 14 residues. CDR3 residues: CASSYTGGSEKLFF.

Its frequency marks this clonotype as medium-sized (0.01 to 0.1%). V gene TRBV6-6 combines with J gene TRBJ2-7; the D call from TCRdb, TRBD2, cannot be confirmed without DNA. Germline V gene data show CDR1 as MNHNY and CDR2 as SVGAGI (reference sequence). This CDR3 spans 15 amino acids. CDR3 region: CASSTSGGGGGEQYF.

Judged by frequency, this clonotype is medium-sized (0.01 to 0.1%). The chain employs TRBV5-1 and TRBJ1-4. Germline CDR1 reads SGHRS; CDR2 reads YFSETQ. The CDR3 runs 13 residues. The CDR3 loop is CASSGVGNEKLFF.

The rearrangement joins TRBV2 to TRBJ2-7; checking the TCRdb D call of TRBD1 is not possible without DNA. This CDR3 is built from 14 residues. CDR1 is SNHLY and CDR2 is FYNNEI in the germline V gene. The CDR3 spells CASSLQGADYEQYF.

This clonotype is identified as medium-sized (0.01 to 0.1%) from frequency. The gene calls are TRBV20-1 and TRBJ1-3. The CDR3 covers 13 residues. Germline CDR1 reads DFQATT; CDR2 reads SNEGSKA (reference sequence). CDR3: CSARDTVANTIYF.

By frequency, this clonotype is medium-sized. This rearrangement joins TRBV30 to TRBJ1-1. CDR3 length: 15 residues. Germline assignment: CDR1 GTSNPN and CDR2 SVGIG (reference sequence). The CDR3 loop reads CAWSAPAALNTEAFF.

The chain employs TRBV5-1 and TRBJ1-1. Per the germline V gene, CDR1 is SGHRS and CDR2 is YFSETQ. This CDR3 has 15 residues. The CDR3 here is CASSFTASAGSEAFF.

This clonotype is identified as medium-sized from frequency. The chain is built from TRBV9 and TRBJ2-5; TCRdb's D call of TRBD2 is untestable without DNA. Germline values: CDR1 SGDLS, CDR2 YYNGEE. The length of the CDR3 is 16 residues. The CDR3 protein is CASSLSLAGGEETQYF.

This clonotype is classed as medium-sized (0.01 to 0.1%) by frequency. The chain links TRBV28 to TRBJ2-2; the D call from TCRdb, TRBD2, cannot be confirmed without DNA. The CDR3 runs to 15 residues. Germline V CDR1 and CDR2: MDHEN, SYDVKM. CDR3 loop: CASSILAVNTGELFF.

The chain uses TRBV9 and TRBJ2-3; TCRdb indicates TRBD2, and absent DNA this call remains unverified. Germline loops: CDR1 SGDLS, CDR2 YYNGEE. This CDR3 is 15 amino acids long. This CDR3 reads CASARREALRDTQYF.

This clonotype is deemed medium-sized by its frequency. The J gene is TRBJ2-2, the V gene TRBV5-1. The CDR3 consists of 15 residues. Germline V gene lookup returns CDR1 SGHRS and CDR2 YFSETQ. CDR3 sequence reads: CASSLASGNTGELFF.

Judged by frequency, this clonotype is medium-sized (0.01 to 0.1%). The gene calls are TRBV13 and TRBJ2-7; TCRdb picks TRBD1, but there is no DNA to check that call. The CDR3 is 14 amino acids. The germline V gene encodes CDR1 PRHDT and CDR2 FYEKMQ (reference sequence). The CDR3 is CASSPWTGSYEQYF.

The chain links TRBV7-3 to TRBJ2-4; TCRdb outputs TRBD2, but without DNA this stays unchecked. Germline V gene sequence: CDR1 SGHTA, CDR2 FQGTGA. The CDR3 runs to 13 residues. The CDR3 spells CASSLTGEDIQYF.

This clonotype is labeled medium-sized (0.01 to 0.1%) based on frequency. V and J are TRBV25-1 and TRBJ2-1; TCRdb designates TRBD2, a call that cannot be tested without DNA. This CDR3 spans 17 amino acids. CDR1 and CDR2 from the germline V gene are MGHDK and SYGVNS. This chain's CDR3 is CASSEGEWEGRRSEQFF.